These 2 T cell receptor beta chains came from one sample sequenced in a study of T cells in Graves' hyperthyroidism and ophthalmopathy. Using RNA transcripts as the source, TCR beta CDR3 regions were amplified. In the first-round RT-PCR of the TCR CDR3, the HTBI primer set was used. MiXCR, run by TCRdb on the multiplex PCR reads, gives a single entry per CDR3 protein. The sample lists 280,000 or so distinct CDR3 sequences; less than 30% were seen once. The sequenced sample consisted of blood. The receptors shown here come from a man aged 35 to 55 with Graves' hyperthyroidism that later progressed to Graves' ophthalmopathy.

This sequence joins TRBV7-2 and TRBJ2-2; possibly TRBD2 for D (6 bases). Trimming removed 5 bases at V and 5 bases at J, with 15 bases between. CDR1 and CDR2 from the germline V gene are SGHTA and FQGNSA. CDR3 length: 15 residues. The CDR3 bases are TGTGCCAGCAGCACCAGCCGGACTAAAACCGGGGAGCTGTTTTTT. It specifies CASSTSRTKTGELFF.

This clonotype was recorded at least ten times. CDR3 region: CASRAGTTPTEAFF. The DNA of the CDR3 is TGTGCCAGCAGAGCCGGGACAACCCCCACTGAAGCTTTCTTT. J is TRBJ1-1 and V is TRBV2, with a weak D call TRBD1 (6 bases). CDR1 and CDR2 from the germline V gene are SNHLY and FYNNEI. CDR3 length: 14 residues. Trimming took off 6 bases at V and 4 bases at J, with 15 bases between the two ends.